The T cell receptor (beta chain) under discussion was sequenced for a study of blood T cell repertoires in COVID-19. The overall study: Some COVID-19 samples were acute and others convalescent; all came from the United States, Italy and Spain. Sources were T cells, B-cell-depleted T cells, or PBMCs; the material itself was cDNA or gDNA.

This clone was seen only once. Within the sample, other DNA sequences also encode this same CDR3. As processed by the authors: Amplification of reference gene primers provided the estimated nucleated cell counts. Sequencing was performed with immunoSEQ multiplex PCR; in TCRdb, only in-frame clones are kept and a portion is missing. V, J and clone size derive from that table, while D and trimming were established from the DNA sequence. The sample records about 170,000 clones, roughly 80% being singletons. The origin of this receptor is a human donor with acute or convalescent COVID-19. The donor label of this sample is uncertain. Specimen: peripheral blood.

CDR3 nucleotide sequence: TGCGCCAGCAGCTTGGGTCAGGGAGGCACTGAAGCTTTCTTT. This sequence encodes CASSLGQGGTEAFF. The chain carries TRBV5-1 and TRBJ1-1, with D perhaps matching TRBD1 (5 bases). CDR1 and CDR2 from the germline V gene are SGHRS and YFSETQ. The germline V and J ends were trimmed by 0 bases and 4 bases, with 10 bases remaining between them. The CDR3 contains 14 residues.